This T cell receptor beta chain was recovered during a study of cytomegalovirus exposure and HLA in healthy donors (dated by TCRdb to about 2017). As for the study more broadly: In an earlier analysis of several hundred of the donors, 276 Gb of sequence data and 90 million to 130 million unique TCR beta sequences from about 179 million T cells were reported. To decide whether each TCR beta V gene segment behaved as functional or pseudogenic, an earlier analysis of some 600 of the donors relied on high-throughput TCR beta sequencing. An early release that covered some 630 HLA-typed donors contained around 330 gigabases of sequencing data and about 84 million unique TCR sequences. Across about 370 genotyped donors of the cohort, an average of approximately 200,000 unique TCR beta nucleotide sequences per donor were sequenced, and roughly 20% of those sequences were non-productive. Typing coverage differed by locus: A, B, C, DRB1 and DQB1 were typed in roughly 620-640 donors, DQA1 in about 510, DPA1 in 606, and DPB1 in just under 480. The study used immunosequencing to profile the T cell repertoires of about 670 subjects and linked those repertoires to cytomegalovirus serostatus. Rather than drawing on any new phenotypic data, the later analysis identified candidate immune exposures from TCR beta sequences and the way those sequences occurred across donors. In a later analysis, previously published TCR beta repertoires from 550 to 750 donors were re-analyzed and high-resolution HLA genotyping was added so that TCR occurrence patterns could be studied. The study aimed to test whether cataloging public T cell receptors could reveal signatures of past pathogen exposure. Donor age, sex, ethnicity and CMV serostatus were collected together with the repertoire data. Five DR-DQ haplotypes were treated as single units for association and clustering because of strong linkage in the cohort. Both class I and class II loci were covered by HLA typing, at four-digit resolution. A later genetic analysis used genome-wide SNP genotypes for about 65% of the 666 donors, treating that subset as a discovery cohort. The study combined high-throughput TCR immunosequencing, statistical association of individual TCRs with disease status, and machine learning to predict cytomegalovirus infection status. The genetic ancestry cluster associated with self-reported Caucasian donors included 81% of the roughly 400 genotyped donors. A separate validation cohort of some 130 different subjects was used in addition to the roughly 700-subject first cohort. Every discovery cohort repertoire had been produced on one sequencing platform. Paper-wide results and their limitations: According to a later analysis, most CMV-associated TCR beta chains appeared to be HLA-restricted, and the HLA associations seemed to be driven largely by CMV exposure. The 87-base-pair reads could not distinguish some IMGT-functional V segments, including TRBV6-2 and TRBV6-3, so those segments were excluded. Correlated functional status among segregating V segments might reflect linkage disequilibrium, but an unknown experimental factor could not be ruled out. The only immune exposure information available for the cohort was CMV serostatus. A further reported finding was that TCR beta sequences accurately predicted the HLA-A and HLA-B alleles for most subjects in the first cohort. Specific HLA alleles were associated with 15,000 to 20,000 TCR beta sequences at a false discovery rate of 0.05 in a later analysis. Presence/absence analyses assumed roughly uniform sequencing depth across donors, an assumption that may not hold. Because HLA typing was unavailable for some donors at each locus, only the typed subset was used in association tests. Seventeen rarely observed V segments, including chromosome 9 orphons, were excluded from the earlier analysis of approximately 600 of the donors because counts were too low. The authors suggested that the approach could potentially be generalized to other disease states and immunological phenotypes. A cluster of highly shared sequence variants was judged likely to represent a technical artifact of the sequencing pipeline. In a later analysis, HLA-associated TCR beta chains showed more clonal expansion and lower generation probabilities than non-associated chains that were equally common. According to a later analysis, parvovirus B19, influenza, CMV and Epstein-Barr virus appeared linked to several top co-occurrence clusters. The study listed 170 or so TCR beta chains as associated with cytomegalovirus. V-gene and J-gene trimming of TCR beta chains was associated with a missense DCLRE1C variant in a later genetic analysis, and the association was replicated in an independent cohort. Assigning TCR associations to individual alleles was difficult when HLA alleles, especially DR and DQ, strongly co-occurred. Compared with the roughly 600-donor mean, donors in an Asian-associated ancestry cluster had fewer N-insertions in productive TCRs, according to a later genetic analysis. In an earlier analysis of around 500 of the donors, most TCR beta V segments appeared in productive rearrangements about 87% or about 30% of the time, broadly matching IMGT annotations. The cohort was sequenced for TCR beta chains only, and without alpha or paired-chain data the features that could be detected were limited. The classifier was reported to diagnose cytomegalovirus status with high specificity and sensitivity in both the original cohort and the validation cohort. Most TCR sequences were seen in very few donors, while some public TCRs were found in many individuals. According to a later analysis, TCR association rates differed among HLA loci, with DRB1 alleles showing the most associated TCRs and HLA-C alleles showing the fewest. In vitro tests confirmed that a few of the cytomegalovirus-associated TCR beta chains recognize cytomegalovirus antigens.

The CDR3 measures 13 amino acids from cysteine to phenylalanine. The DNA shown is the 39-base CDR3, in frame from base 1. The germline ends are 12 bases apart after V is trimmed by 4 bases and J by 5 bases. According to the germline V gene (reference sequence), CDR1 reads GTSNPN and CDR2 reads SVGIG. This clone was seen a handful of times. The antigen it binds to is not known. Base qualities are not provided; no much larger clone lies one nucleotide away. The cohort consisted of 600 to 700 healthy bone marrow donors. At the time of sampling, all cohort members were nominally healthy, though unrecorded immune exposures were likely present. The donor was CMV seronegative and was included in the group of a few hundred seronegative cohort members. Every donor gave a peripheral blood sample, and the peripheral blood mononuclear cells from that sample were used for TCR beta sequencing. Genomic DNA extraction from the blood cell samples was performed with the Qiagen DNeasy Blood Extraction Kit.

The receptor library was made with the immunoSEQ multiplex PCR assay. For the multiplex PCR, a mixture combining 60 forward primers for TCR Vbeta segments and 13 reverse primers for TCR Jbeta segments was used. A multiplex PCR assay on genomic DNA amplified the CDR3 region of rearranged TCR beta genes. The amplified TCR beta libraries were sequenced on the Illumina HiSeq System as 87-base-pair reads. In the authors' own workflow: In a later analysis, some 80 million unique TCR beta chains were counted across the roughly 670 repertoires, and approximately 11 million of these chains were shared by at least two donors. A nearest-neighbor algorithm error-corrected the raw reads and collapsed the reads into unique sequences, merging closely related sequences to remove PCR and sequencing errors. To assign V, D and J gene segments, CDR3 sequences were aligned to IMGT reference sequences. For a sequence to be retained, a match of at least six nucleotides to both a V gene segment and a J gene segment was required. Rearrangements were classified as productive when the CDR3 lacked stop codons and remained in frame with V and J, and all other rearrangements were classified as non-productive. Following IMGT convention, CDR3 was defined as the stretch from the second conserved V-encoded cysteine to the conserved J-encoded phenylalanine. The earlier analysis of about 620 of the donors excluded sequences that lacked an unambiguous match to a single V gene segment. An earlier analysis of 500 to 700 of the donors classified V segments as functional when productive rearrangements were above 56.7% and as segregating when the standard deviation between donors was above 5%. To diagnose cytomegalovirus status from the catalog of TCR beta chain sequences, a statistical classification framework was built. In a later analysis, TCR nucleotide sequences were compared against IMGT/GENE-DB human TR gene sequences so that V and J genes could be assigned. The TCRdist pipeline was used in a later analysis to assign CDR3 sequences and most-parsimonious VDJ recombination scenarios. A later analysis defined each TCR beta chain by its CDR3 amino acid sequence plus V-gene family, and excluded reads lacking a unique V-gene family. In a later analysis, around 650 highly shared, low-generation-probability nucleotide sequences were removed to address suspected cross-contamination and a sequencing artifact. A later analysis calculated a clonal expansion index for each public chain from normalized within-repertoire ranks of inferred template counts. Generation probabilities in a later analysis came from a VDJ recombination model fitted to out-of-frame rearrangements, and those results were checked against IGoR. A later analysis scored TCR-TCR, TCR-HLA and TCR-CMV co-occurrence with hypergeometric tests, applying a repertoire-size bias correction to TCR pairs. False discovery rates were estimated in a later analysis by permuting HLA or CMV assignments 20 times. In a later analysis, co-occurring TCRs were grouped with DBSCAN, and TCRdist sequence similarity was added when clustering was performed within HLA-allele-positive subsets. Co-occurrence clustering excluded repertoires with fewer than 30,000 or more than 120,000 public chains, plus five with anomalous nucleotide sharing. Drawn from immuneACCESS, this table holds only the in-frame rearrangements with V and J called that TCRdb kept. Clones are partly lost; checked studies trace under half to an unresolved V gene and leave the rest unexplained. V and J calls and clone size are given by that table; D and trimming were obtained from the DNA. This sample gives more than 150,000 clones in total; roughly 82% of them show up just once. The ten largest clones add up to 1.5% of the sample.

The sequenced material came from PBMCs. This chain joins TRBV30 to TRBJ2-4; the D gene cannot be named for sure. This receptor was obtained from a man aged 35 to 55 in good health and CMV-seronegative. For the CDR3, the sequence is CAWNPQTENIQYF. DNA sequence: TGTGCCTGGAATCCACAGACGGAAAACATTCAGTACTTC.